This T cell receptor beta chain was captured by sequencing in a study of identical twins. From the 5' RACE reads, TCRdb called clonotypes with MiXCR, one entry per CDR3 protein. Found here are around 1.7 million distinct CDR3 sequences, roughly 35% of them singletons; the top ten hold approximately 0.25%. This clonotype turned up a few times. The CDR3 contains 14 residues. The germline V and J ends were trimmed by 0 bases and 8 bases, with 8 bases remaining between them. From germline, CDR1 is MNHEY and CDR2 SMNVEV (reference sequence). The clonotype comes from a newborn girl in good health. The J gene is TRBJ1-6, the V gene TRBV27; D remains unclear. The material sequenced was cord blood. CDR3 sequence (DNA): TGTGCCAGCAGTTTATCAAGGCTGTATTCACCCCTCCACTTT. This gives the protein CASSLSRLYSPLHF.